This T cell receptor (beta chain) derives from a study of T cell responses to AZD1222 COVID-19 vaccine. Whole-study results and caveats: Most donors were white British and more were female, and clonal diversity was possibly underestimated. The study sampled repertoires only after the peak T cell response. At baseline, just six AZD1222 recipients tested seropositive.

V lost 1 base and J lost 5; bases outside the gene matches: 7. Germline V gene lookup returns CDR1 LNHDA and CDR2 SQIVND (reference sequence). The CDR3 totals 17 residues. Clones were sequenced by immunoSEQ multiplex PCR, and TCRdb holds only the in-frame ones, with some missing. Of more than 80,000 clones in the sample, about 90% are singletons; the top ten hold about 4.9%. This clone is a singleton in its sample. Its target is unknown. Material: peripheral blood, obtained on day 0 of AZD1222 vaccination. This chain links TRBV19 with TRBJ2-3; 12 bases agree with TRBD2. The sequence derives from an adult in good health. The CDR3 DNA is TGTGCCAGTAGTATAGCCGCGACTAGCGGGGGAGGAGATACGCAGTATTTT. The encoded protein is CASSIAATSGGGDTQYF. Full variable domain (outside the CDR3, taken from reference TRBV19 and TRBJ2-3): DGGITQSPKYLFRKEGQNVTLSCEQNLNHDAMYWYRQDPGQGLRLIYYSQIVNDFQKGDIAEGYSVSREKKESFPLTVTSAQKNPTAFYLCASSIAATSGGGDTQYFGPGTRLTVL.